The sequence of this TCR beta chain was determined in a study of PD-L1 blockade in urothelial cancer. For the study at large: Median T cell yield from blood was over 130,000.

Into every PCR, synthetic TCR analog templates were spiked. Using immunoSEQ multiplex PCR, the repertoire was profiled, and TCRdb retains in-frame clones only, with some absent. The top ten clones hold around 3.5% of a sample with under 30,000 clones, 75% to 85% of them seen once. Study outcomes and limitations: Stronger expansion of tumor-associated clones in blood at 3 weeks distinguished durable-benefit patients.

In regard to this clone: Its matching antigen is unknown.

This CDR3 has 13 amino acids. Trimming left V 0 bases short and J 3 bases short, with 4 bases between. Germline-derived CDR1 and CDR2 are SGHNT and YENEEA. Documented time point: peripheral blood 6 weeks after treatment start. The rearrangement uses TRBV11-3 and TRBJ2-3; D is unresolved. This TCR was sampled from a man in his 70s with urothelial cancer. Specimen: PBMCs, collected around atezolizumab (anti-PD-L1) treatment. The DNA of the CDR3 is TGTGCCAGCAGCTTAGACCTTACAGATACGCAGTATTTT. It codes for CASSLDLTDTQYF.